A selection of T cell receptor beta chains follows, all from one sample in a study of cytomegalovirus exposure and HLA in healthy donors. Assay used: immunoSEQ multiplex PCR; TCRdb lists only in-frame clones, some missing. The top ten hold 6.5% to 9.5% of the sample, which has roughly 130,000 clones, more than 60% seen once. The specimen sequenced was PBMCs. Receptor source: a middle-aged woman in good health and CMV-seropositive. Each CDR3 is given with its conserved first and last residue. Fields, in order: J gene, V gene, CDR3 protein.

>TRBJ1-6|TRBV5-1
CASSTTGYDSPLHF
>TRBJ2-2|TRBV15
CATSRRTSGRIGELFF
>TRBJ2-3|TRBV29-1
CGVPGTSGGQGTQYF
>TRBJ2-1|TRBV5-1
CASTVTGTSNEQFF
>TRBJ1-6|TRBV5-1
CASRPQGGISPLHF
>TRBJ1-6|TRBV19
CASARQDYNSPLHF
>TRBJ2-1|TRBV5-1
CASSAGLAGADEQFF
>TRBJ2-3|TRBV7-6
CASSGRTGVGGTDTQYF
>TRBJ2-1|TRBV15
CATSRGRDRWGGGEQFF
>TRBJ2-7|TRBV28
CASSLSGTSGSYEQYF
>TRBJ2-5|TRBV27
CASNPGLAGGPGETQYF
>TRBJ2-5|TRBV10-3
CASSAGTGEVETQYF
>TRBJ1-3|TRBV6-1
CASSHRVKGGNTIYF
>TRBJ2-7|TRBV27
CASSFTSGRLDEQYF
>TRBJ2-1|TRBV5-1
CASSLEVGTYNEQFF
>TRBJ1-1|TRBV7-3
CASSLIGEDTEAFF
>TRBJ2-3|TRBV11-2
CASDTVRGDTQYF
>TRBJ1-2|TRBV7-8
CASSSGTPNYGYTF
>TRBJ2-3|TRBV2
CASTGSTDTQYF
>TRBJ1-2|TRBV5-4
CAVGTGGYGYTF
>TRBJ1-4|TRBV9
CASSLRGQGATNEKLFF
>TRBJ2-3|TRBV5-6
CASSLGGGSPDTQYF
>TRBJ1-5|TRBV25-1
CASSIGGLGNQPQHF
>TRBJ2-5|TRBV4-1
CASGLQETQYF
>TRBJ2-6|TRBV30
CAWRGVRDRGSFGANVLAF
>TRBJ2-7|TRBV11-2
CASSPGAGIYEQYF
>TRBJ2-1|TRBV10-3
CAISESISGRVMNEQFF
>TRBJ1-2|TRBV28
CASSPTDRDAGGYTF
>TRBJ1-1|TRBV6-5
CASRRTENTEAFF
>TRBJ2-5|TRBV4-1
CASSQGIGTGEETQYF
>TRBJ2-7|TRBV29-1
CSVGTRDRVAEQYF
>TRBJ2-7|TRBV5-1
CASSATSGSSRSYEQYF
>TRBJ1-1|TRBV6-6
CASSLTGVNTEAFF
>TRBJ2-1|TRBV7-2
CASSFGAGGHEQFF
>TRBJ1-1|TRBV15
CATTLQGGANTEAFF
>TRBJ1-1|TRBV19
CASSIRGQGVAEAFF
>TRBJ1-1|TRBV5-1
CASSESGGSEAFF
>TRBJ2-2|TRBV6-1
CASSFLDGGPRELFF
>TRBJ2-1|TRBV29-1
CSVEARCEQFF
>TRBJ2-7|TRBV9
CASSVTPQTSGSEEQYF
>TRBJ1-2|TRBV19
CASSISSGVNYGYTF
>TRBJ2-6|TRBV5-1
CASSSQGSGANVLTF
>TRBJ1-1|TRBV18
CASSLGQAGNTEAFF
>TRBJ1-4|TRBV30
CAWSEQVKSANEKLFF
>TRBJ1-1|TRBV6-5
CASNKLNTEAFF
>TRBJ2-7|TRBV5-1
CASSSLGLAGGSGYEQYF
>TRBJ2-1|TRBV7-7
CASSYGTSGGVDNNEQFF
>TRBJ2-7|TRBV7-9
CASSLATSGRASYEQYF
>TRBJ2-1|TRBV5-8
CASSHPKLAGDEQFF
>TRBJ1-6|TRBV6-1
CASIPGQGNSPLHF
>TRBJ2-2|TRBV10-3
CAIRTPPGGQDTGELFF
>TRBJ1-1|TRBV11-2
CASSFSGGEAAFF
>TRBJ2-7|TRBV7-9
CASSLTSLQQLPYEQYF
>TRBJ2-1|TRBV7-9
CASSAQGIASNEQFF
>TRBJ1-3|TRBV30
CAWTNGNTIYF
>TRBJ2-7|TRBV18
CASSNPGQGTNEQYF